This is a list of T cell receptor beta chains from one sample in a study of cytotoxic CD8 clonotypes in ibrutinib-treated CLL. Sequencing used immunoSEQ multiplex PCR; TCRdb keeps in-frame clones, though not all of them. The repertoire holds 250,000 to 350,000 clones, with roughly 76% as singletons. The sequencing used PBMCs, collected at disease progression, from a patient treated with ibrutinib. These receptors were obtained from a human donor with chronic lymphocytic leukemia. Each CDR3 is given without its conserved first and last residue. Each record gives: J gene, V gene, CDR3 protein.

>TRBJ2-4|TRBV5-1
ASSLGQGLAKNIQY
>TRBJ2-7|TRBV29-1
SARDGYEQY
>TRBJ1-1|TRBV5-1
ASSRKGGSNTEAF
>TRBJ2-6|TRBV2
ASSVRGVGNNVLT
>TRBJ2-2|TRBV10-3
AISETSIKRVAGELF
>TRBJ2-7|TRBV7-9
ASSPGQKPGHEQY
>TRBJ2-1|TRBV13
ASSLGGLAIQEQF
>TRBJ2-3|TRBV5-4
ASSWEPSTDTQY
>TRBJ2-7|TRBV7-9
ASSSPTPSGQGAYEQY
>TRBJ2-1|TRBV29-1
SVEGLAGGGSYNEQF
>TRBJ2-5|TRBV28
ASSLSGPGQGVETQY
>TRBJ2-7|TRBV5-5
ASSLRVPEQY
>TRBJ1-1|TRBV29-1
SVNRPLPTVNTEAF
>TRBJ1-5|TRBV2
ASSEGEHGYYSNQPQH
>TRBJ2-7|TRBV11-2
ASSLTGVTYEQY
>TRBJ1-2|TRBV7-2
ASSWAGTGGYGYT
>TRBJ2-5|TRBV18
ASSRLAYVQETQY
>TRBJ2-6|TRBV19
ASSRIQGYSGANVLT
>TRBJ2-7|TRBV9
ASSVGSDSYEQY
>TRBJ1-4|TRBV9
ASSLGGATNEKLF
>TRBJ1-2|TRBV27
ASSFVPTANYGYT
>TRBJ1-1|TRBV5-1
ASSLYGDHTEAF
>TRBJ1-1|TRBV7-9
ASSLAASGGADTEAF
>TRBJ1-6|TRBV10-3
AISESRGGSRSPLH
>TRBJ2-4|TRBV4-1
ASSQLWQGANIQY
>TRBJ2-3|TRBV12-5
ASGYGSTDTQY
>TRBJ2-7|TRBV10-3
AIRGGTAGYEQY
>TRBJ1-1|TRBV27
ASSRRQSMNTEAF
>TRBJ2-3|TRBV6-1
ASRAGSTDTQY
>TRBJ1-2|TRBV6-6
ASSYGGEYGYT
>TRBJ1-1|TRBV7-3
ASSYGGYTEAF
>TRBJ1-1|TRBV5-5
ASSLDVNTEAF
>TRBJ2-7|TRBV10-3
AISGDGGRSYEQY
>TRBJ1-5|TRBV18
ASSLEGGSWNQPQH
>TRBJ2-7|TRBV2
ASSPPLLVRYEQY
>TRBJ1-2|TRBV4-1
ASSQEGGRASTAYGYT
>TRBJ2-5|TRBV6-5
ASSSSGGEGETQY
>TRBJ1-6|TRBV7-9
ASSKDNSPLH
>TRBJ2-7|TRBV7-6
ASSLGLAYEQY
>TRBJ2-5|TRBV27
ASSLSAGGPFQETQY
>TRBJ2-3|TRBV4-1
ASSHPWSGDTQY
>TRBJ2-7|TRBV18
ASSPGLAGVGAYEQY
>TRBJ1-2|TRBV6-1
ASNRDRPNYGYT
>TRBJ2-3|TRBV9
ASSVGGWNTDTQY
>TRBJ2-3|TRBV5-4
ASSHTLAGKDTQY
>TRBJ1-2|TRBV18
ASSPQGVGYGYT